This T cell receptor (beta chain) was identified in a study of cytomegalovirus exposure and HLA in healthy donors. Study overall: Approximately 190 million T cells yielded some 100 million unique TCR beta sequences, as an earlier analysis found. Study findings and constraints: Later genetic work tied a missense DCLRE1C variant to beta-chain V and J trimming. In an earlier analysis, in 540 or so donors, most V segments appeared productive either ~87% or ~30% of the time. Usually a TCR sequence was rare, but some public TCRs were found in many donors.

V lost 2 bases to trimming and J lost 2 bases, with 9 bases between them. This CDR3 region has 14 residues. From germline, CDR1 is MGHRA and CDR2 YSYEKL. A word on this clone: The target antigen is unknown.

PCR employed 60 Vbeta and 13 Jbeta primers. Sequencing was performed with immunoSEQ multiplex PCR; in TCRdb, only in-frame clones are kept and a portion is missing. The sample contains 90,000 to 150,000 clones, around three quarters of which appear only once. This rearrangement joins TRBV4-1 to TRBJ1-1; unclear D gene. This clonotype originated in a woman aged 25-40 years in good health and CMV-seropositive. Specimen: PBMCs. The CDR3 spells CASSQPRENTEAFF. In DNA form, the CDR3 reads TGCGCCAGCAGCCAACCTCGGGAAAACACTGAAGCTTTCTTT.